Listed here is a single TCR beta chain. Its cognate antigen has yet to be identified. The input lacks base qualities; no much larger clone sits a single base away. The sample belongs to a study of CD8 T cells in ankylosing spondylitis (dated by TCRdb to the late 2010s). Study-wide context: T cell receptor beta repertoires were profiled in healthy donors and ankylosing spondylitis patients so that disease-linked TCR variants could be found. The whole study cohort included 108 healthy donors and around 24 ankylosing spondylitis patients. Peripheral blood samples were taken, and synovial fluid was additionally collected from ankylosing spondylitis patients.

Broad study findings and their caveats: A TCR beta motif made up of eight highly homologous amino acid variants appeared to be characteristic of blood from ankylosing spondylitis patients. The disease-linked clones showed a CD8+ phenotype and occurred at relatively low frequencies in peripheral blood. The disease-linked clones were reported as significantly enriched in matched synovial fluid samples from ankylosing spondylitis patients. Some TCR beta motif variants had previously been reported in synovial fluid and blood of reactive arthritis patients, which suggested common disease-initiation mechanisms.

Looking up the germline V gene yields CDR1 SGHTA and CDR2 FQGNSA. Trimming at the junction amounts to 4 bases on V and 3 bases on J, and the germline ends lie 13 bases apart. From the cysteine through the phenylalanine, the CDR3 covers 15 amino acids. The entry retains the CDR3 DNA only, 45 bases that are in frame from base 1. These reads were obtained on an Illumina HiSeq 2500. Quantitative 5'-RACE with molecular barcodes was used to prepare TCR beta libraries. The original methods were these. A new computational method based on a probabilistic model of VDJ rearrangement was used to identify disease-linked TCR variants. In TCRdb, the public reads were trimmed at Q25 with fastp and aligned with MiXCR, with productive beta chains retained. Each CDR3 protein gets just one entry, which takes the most common genes and DNA from the rows behind it. The V and J calls follow TCRdb's processing rather than the paper's. The sample table lists 200,000 or so distinct CDR3 sequences, 10% to 15% of them with a count of one. The leading ten clones occupy around 10% of the sample.

The TCR comes from a female donor with ankylosing spondylitis or in good health (not recorded which). The chain links TRBV7-2 with TRBJ1-3, with no confidently assigned D gene. The sample consisted of blood, either unsorted or a sorted T cell fraction (not recorded which). The DNA sequence is as follows: TGTGCCAGCAGCTACAATTCCGACCGTGGAAACACCATATATTTT. Translated, this is CASSYNSDRGNTIYF.